These 14 T cell receptor beta chains originate from one sample sequenced in a study of blood T cell repertoires in COVID-19. Profiled with immunoSEQ multiplex PCR; TCRdb holds only in-frame clones, not every one. This table holds 200,000 or so clones, roughly 79% found once. Sequencing input: peripheral blood. The source is a woman of 80 years or more with COVID-19, enrolled during active disease.

This chain connects TRBV27 to TRBJ2-1, with 7 positions matching TRBD1. Germline CDR1 and CDR2: MNHEY and SMNVEV (reference sequence). The J segment lost 8 bases and the V segment lost 8 bases, leaving 21 bases of the junction unmatched. This CDR3 spans 17 amino acids. CDR3: CASGQNGQVGPGDEQFF. DNA for the CDR3: TGTGCCAGCGGACAGAATGGACAGGTTGGGCCGGGCGATGAGCAGTTCTTC.

The rearrangement links TRBV19 to TRBJ1-1; D gene unclear. Trimming took off 3 bases at V and 4 bases at J, with 9 bases between the two ends. The germline CDR1 and CDR2 sequences are LNHDA and SQIVND (reference sequence). The CDR3 is 13 amino acids. CDR3: CASSMTGPTEAFF. DNA for the CDR3: TGTGCCAGTAGTATGACGGGTCCCACTGAAGCTTTCTTT.

The J gene is TRBJ1-1, the V gene TRBV11-2; no definite D call. The germline CDR1 and CDR2 sequences are SGHAT and FQNNGV. CDR3 length: 15 residues. The germline V and J ends were trimmed by 5 bases and 7 bases, with 20 bases remaining between them. CDR3 nucleotide sequence: TGTGCCAGCAGCCCTTTTTTAGCCGTATCAGTTGAAGCTTTCTTT. It codes for CASSPFLAVSVEAFF.

The chain carries TRBV5-1 and TRBJ2-1; 9 bases are shared with TRBD2. The V gene end was trimmed by 0 bases and the J gene end by 5 bases; junction bases not matched to a gene: 3. Germline V CDR1 and CDR2: SGHRS, YFSETQ. The CDR3 loop spans 15 amino acids. As DNA, the CDR3 is TGCGCCAGCAGCTTGGGACTAGCGGAAAACAATGAGCAGTTCTTC. Its translation is CASSLGLAENNEQFF.

The chain carries TRBV29-1 and TRBJ2-7; perhaps TRBD2 as D (6 bases). CDR1 and CDR2 from the germline V gene are SQVTM and ANQGSEA. The CDR3 covers 14 residues. The V end lost 4 bases, the J end lost 5 bases, and 18 bases lay between the germline ends. The CDR3 sequence: CSVGPAAGRNEQYF. DNA of the CDR3: TGCAGCGTTGGGCCCGCGGCGGGACGGAACGAGCAGTACTTC.

This sequence joins TRBV5-1 and TRBJ2-1; 8 positions match TRBD1. Looked up from germline, CDR1 is SGHRS and CDR2 is YFSETQ. CDR3 length: 13 amino acids. The CDR3 DNA follows: TGCGCGACCGGGACAGGTAGCTACAATGAGCAGTTCTTC. Translated, it gives CATGTGSYNEQFF.

V and J are TRBV12-3 or TRBV12-4 and TRBJ1-1, with 9 bases aligning to TRBD1. The V segment lost 5 bases and the J segment 9 bases; nucleotides outside the gene matches: 7. This CDR3 is built from 13 residues. DNA of the CDR3: TGTGCCAGCAGTCACCGGACAGGGGAACAAGCTTTCTTT. Encoded protein: CASSHRTGEQAFF.

The rearrangement links TRBV5-8 to TRBJ1-1; 7 bases match TRBD1. With 0 bases clipped from V and 0 bases from J, the junction kept 8 bases outside the gene matches. The CDR3 spans 17 residues. The germline gives CDR1 SGHTS, CDR2 YDEGEE. The CDR3 loop is CASSLEHRGIMNTEAFF. The CDR3 DNA sequence: TGTGCCAGCAGCTTGGAGCACAGGGGAATAATGAACACTGAAGCTTTCTTT.

This chain uses TRBV11-2 with TRBJ2-1; 10 positions agree with TRBD2. CDR1 is SGHAT and CDR2 is FQNNGV in the germline V gene. V gave up 5 bases and J gave up 8 bases; unmatched junction bases: 9. The CDR3 runs to 15 residues. CDR3 region: CASSGSGRAGYEQFF. The CDR3 region has the DNA TGTGCCAGCAGCGGAAGCGGGAGGGCAGGTTATGAGCAGTTCTTC.

This clone appeared a few times. The gene calls are TRBV25-1 and TRBJ1-1; TRBD1 agrees at 8 bases. Germline CDR1 and CDR2: MGHDK and SYGVNS. V lost 4 bases and J lost 1; bases outside the gene matches: 8. This CDR3 comprises 16 residues. Here the CDR3 reads CASSGYGQGPNTEAFF. CDR3 coding DNA: TGTGCCAGCAGTGGGTACGGACAGGGCCCGAACACTGAAGCTTTCTTT. The variable domain in full, with the rest retrieved from reference TRBV25-1 and TRBJ1-1, is EADIYQTPRYLVIGTGKKITLECSQTMGHDKMYWYQQDPGMELHLIHYSYGVNSTEKGDLSSESTVSRIRTEHFPLTLESARPSHTSQYLCASSGYGQGPNTEAFFGQGTRLTVV.

The rearrangement joins TRBV11-3 to TRBJ2-2; 8 positions agree with TRBD2. The J segment lost 4 bases and the V segment lost 1 base, leaving 2 bases of the junction unmatched. Germline CDR1 reads SGHNT; CDR2 reads YENEEA. CDR3 size: 15 residues. The CDR3 DNA reads TGTGCCAGCAGCTTAGGGGGACTAGGCACCGGGGAGCTGTTTTTT. Translated: CASSLGGLGTGELFF.

This chain uses TRBV10-2 with TRBJ1-4; TRBD1 is a possible D gene (5 bases). This CDR3 has 15 residues. Per germline, CDR1 WSHSY and CDR2 SAAADI. Trimming left V 8 bases short and J 3 bases short, with 16 bases between. The CDR3 loop is CASSVIGGANEKLFF. Here the CDR3 DNA reads TGCGCCAGCTCAGTAATCGGGGGAGCTAATGAAAAACTGTTTTTT.

The chain uses TRBV18 and TRBJ2-6; TRBD1 aligns across 9 bases. The trim removed 1 base at V and 2 bases at J, leaving 3 bases unmatched. CDR3 size: 17 residues. Germline assignment: CDR1 KGHSH and CDR2 LQKENI. The CDR3 DNA sequence: TGTGCCAGCTCACCACTCAGACAGGGGGCTGGGGCCAACGTCCTGACTTTC. Translation gives CASSPLRQGAGANVLTF.

The V gene is TRBV11-2, the J gene TRBJ1-1; 7 bases map to TRBD1. CDR3 size: 15 residues. Germline values: CDR1 SGHAT, CDR2 FQNNGV. Germline trimming cut 5 bases from V and 1 base from J; bases unmatched to any gene: 7. CDR3 bases: TGTGCCAGCAGCCACGCGGGACAGTGGAACACTGAAGCTTTCTTT. Translating gives CASSHAGQWNTEAFF.